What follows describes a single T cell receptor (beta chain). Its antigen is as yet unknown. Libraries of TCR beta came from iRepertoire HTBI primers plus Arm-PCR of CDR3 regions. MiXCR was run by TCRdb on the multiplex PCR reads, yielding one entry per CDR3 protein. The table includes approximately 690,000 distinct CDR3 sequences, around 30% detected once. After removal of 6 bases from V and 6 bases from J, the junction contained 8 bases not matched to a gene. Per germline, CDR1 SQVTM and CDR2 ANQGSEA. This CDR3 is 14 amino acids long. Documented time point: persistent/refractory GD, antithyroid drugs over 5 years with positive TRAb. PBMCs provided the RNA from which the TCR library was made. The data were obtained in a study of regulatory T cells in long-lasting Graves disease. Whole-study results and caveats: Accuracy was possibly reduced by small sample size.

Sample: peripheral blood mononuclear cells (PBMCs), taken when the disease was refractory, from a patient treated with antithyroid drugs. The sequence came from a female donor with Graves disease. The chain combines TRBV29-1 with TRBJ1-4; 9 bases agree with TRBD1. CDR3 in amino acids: CSVRTGALYEKLFF. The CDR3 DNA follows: TGCAGCGTGCGGACAGGGGCCCTCTATGAAAAACTGTTTTTT.